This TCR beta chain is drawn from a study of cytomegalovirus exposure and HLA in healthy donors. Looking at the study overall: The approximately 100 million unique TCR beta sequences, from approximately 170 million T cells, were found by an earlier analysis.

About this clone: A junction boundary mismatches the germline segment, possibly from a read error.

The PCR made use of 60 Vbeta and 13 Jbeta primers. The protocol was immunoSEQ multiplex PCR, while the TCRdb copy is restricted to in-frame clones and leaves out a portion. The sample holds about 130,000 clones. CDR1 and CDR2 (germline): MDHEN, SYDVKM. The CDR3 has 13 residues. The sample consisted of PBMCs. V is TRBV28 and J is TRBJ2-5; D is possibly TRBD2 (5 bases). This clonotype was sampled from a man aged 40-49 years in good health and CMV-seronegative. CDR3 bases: TGCGCGACGCACCCTTCGGGGCAAGAGACCCAGTACTTC. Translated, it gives CATHPSGQETQYF.